This is a list of T cell receptor beta chains from one sample in a study of Graves' ophthalmopathy and Graves' hyperthyroidism. TCRdb ran MiXCR on the multiplex PCR reads and lists one entry per CDR3 protein. The data hold roughly 500,000 distinct CDR3 sequences, with approximately 14% observed a single time. Sequencing was performed on blood. The receptors stem from a woman between 25 and 40 years old with Graves' ophthalmopathy. CDR3s include the opening cysteine and the closing phenylalanine or tryptophan. Fields, in order: D gene, clone size, V gene, J gene, CDR3 protein, CDR3 DNA. D genes are given only for firm matches. The size entry is marked missing in some rows and otherwise reads once, few, many or a size class.

.	.	TRBV4-1	TRBJ2-7	CASSSTSGTGYEQYF	TGCGCCAGCAGCTCCACGTCTGGGACTGGCTACGAACAGTACTTC
.	many	TRBV12-3/TRBV12-4	TRBJ2-7	CASSPGERADEQYF	TGTGCCAGCAGTCCAGGGGAAAGGGCAGACGAGCAGTACTTC
.	many	TRBV6-5	TRBJ2-5	CASRGDRTDPETQYF	TGTGCCAGCAGAGGGGACCGAACCGATCCGGAGACCCAGTACTTC
TRBD1	many	TRBV10-3	TRBJ1-6	CAISESLFRTGGLPLHF	TGTGCCATCAGTGAGTCGTTATTTCGCACAGGGGGTCTTCCCCTCCACTTT
TRBD1	many	TRBV28	TRBJ2-4	CASSPPTGGAKNIQYF	TGTGCCAGCAGTCCACCGACAGGGGGGGCCAAAAACATTCAGTACTTC
.	many	TRBV12-3/TRBV12-4	TRBJ2-2	CASSLVSPGELFF	TGTGCCAGCAGCCTAGTCAGTCCCGGGGAGCTGTTTTTT
.	.	TRBV7-9	TRBJ1-2	CASSSAGQREGYTF	TGTGCCAGCAGCTCCGCGGGTCAAAGAGAAGGCTACACCTTC
.	.	TRBV20-1	TRBJ2-5	CSAAGGGLGETQYF	TGCAGTGCCGCGGGCGGGGGCCTGGGGGAGACCCAGTACTTC
.	few	TRBV3-1	TRBJ1-5	CASSHKGVNQPQHF	TGTGCCAGCAGCCATAAGGGGGTCAATCAGCCCCAGCATTTT
.	many	TRBV6-1	TRBJ2-7	CASRGAGTLTDEQYF	TGTGCCAGCAGGGGGGCCGGGACACTTACTGACGAGCAGTACTTC
.	many	TRBV13	TRBJ2-7	CASSGANYEQYF	TGTGCCAGCTCCGGGGCGAACTACGAGCAGTACTTC
.	.	TRBV7-6	TRBJ1-3	CASSLDFGSGNTIYF	TGTGCCAGCAGCTTAGATTTCGGCTCTGGAAACACCATATATTTT
TRBD1	.	TRBV28	TRBJ1-2	CASSFGTDFNYGYTF	TGTGCCAGCAGTTTTGGGACAGATTTTAACTATGGCTACACCTTC
.	.	TRBV11-1	TRBJ2-6	CASSLVSGNSGANVLTF	TGTGCCAGCAGCTTAGTTTCCGGTAACTCTGGGGCCAACGTCCTGACTTTC
.	many	TRBV15	TRBJ1-2	CATSSANYGYTF	TGTGCCACCAGCAGTGCAAACTATGGCTACACCTTC
.	many	TRBV28	TRBJ2-7	CASRIDRAGEQYF	TGTGCCAGCAGAATAGACAGGGCGGGGGAGCAGTACTTC
.	many	TRBV20-1	TRBJ2-7	CSAIPLGQGEQYF	TGCAGTGCTATACCACTAGGCCAGGGGGAGCAGTACTTC
.	many	TRBV28	TRBJ2-7	CASSSGTSLSLYEQYF	TGTGCCAGCAGTTCCGGGACTTCCCTTTCCCTCTACGAGCAGTACTTC
TRBD2	many	TRBV6-1	TRBJ2-7	CASSEAGQRGSYEQYF	TGTGCCAGCAGTGAAGCGGGGCAGCGGGGGTCCTACGAGCAGTACTTC
.	many	TRBV19	TRBJ1-1	CASRMMGRGSFETEAFF	TGTGCCAGTAGGATGATGGGCAGGGGTTCGTTCGAAACTGAAGCTTTCTTT
TRBD1	.	TRBV11-2	TRBJ1-2	CATQTGPYGYTF	TGTGCTACCCAGACAGGGCCCTATGGCTACACCTTC
TRBD2	many	TRBV4-1	TRBJ2-2	CASSQEASGRAVKTGELFF	TGCGCCAGCAGCCAAGAGGCTAGCGGGAGGGCCGTTAAAACCGGGGAGCTGTTTTTT
.	many	TRBV2	TRBJ2-7	CASGGTPTRAAYEQYF	TGTGCCAGCGGGGGGACACCAACTCGCGCTGCCTACGAGCAGTACTTC
.	many	TRBV30	TRBJ1-2	CAWGLGVSDGYTF	TGTGCCTGGGGCCTGGGGGTTAGCGATGGCTACACCTTC
.	few	TRBV3-1	TRBJ2-7	CASSQDVGRAGEQYF	TGTGCCAGCAGCCAAGATGTGGGCAGGGCGGGCGAGCAGTACTTC
TRBD1	many	TRBV20-1	TRBJ2-2	CSVPGQGTGELFF	TGCAGTGTCCCGGGACAGGGAACCGGGGAGCTGTTTTTT
TRBD2	many	TRBV19	TRBJ2-7	CASSITSGLSYEQYF	TGTGCCAGTAGTATAACTAGCGGGCTCTCCTACGAGCAGTACTTC
TRBD1	many	TRBV11-1	TRBJ2-7	CASSLRDRETYEQYF	TGTGCCAGCAGCTTACGGGACAGAGAAACCTACGAGCAGTACTTC
.	.	TRBV7-8	TRBJ2-2	CASSSAPQGKNTGELFF	TGTGCCAGCAGCTCCGCGCCTCAGGGAAAGAACACCGGGGAGCTGTTTTTT
.	many	TRBV6-5	TRBJ2-5	CASRIPRGAKTQYF	TGTGCCAGCAGAATTCCCAGGGGGGCGAAGACCCAGTACTTC
TRBD2	many	TRBV6-2/TRBV6-3	TRBJ2-1	CASRLFTSGSSYNEQFF	TGTGCCAGCCGCCTATTTACTAGCGGGAGCTCCTACAATGAGCAGTTCTTC
.	.	TRBV20-1	TRBJ1-6	CSARTKGLFSSYNSPLHF	TGCAGTGCTAGGACAAAAGGGCTTTTCAGCTCCTATAATTCACCCCTCCACTTT
.	many	TRBV7-9	TRBJ2-5	CASSSHREDETQYF	TGTGCCAGCAGCTCTCACAGGGAGGACGAGACCCAGTACTTC
TRBD1	many	TRBV7-8	TRBJ1-5	CASSPRPPGQYSNQPQHF	TGTGCCAGCAGCCCACGCCCCCCGGGACAGTATAGCAATCAGCCCCAGCATTTT
.	many	TRBV20-1	TRBJ1-6	CSASAQIYNSPLHF	TGCAGTGCTAGTGCACAGATCTATAATTCACCCCTCCACTTT
TRBD1	few	TRBV7-8	TRBJ2-2	CASSVGSGTGSLTGELFF	TGTGCCAGCAGCGTCGGTTCCGGGACAGGGTCGTTAACCGGGGAGCTGTTTTTT
.	few	TRBV19	TRBJ1-5	CASSLGGLGFNQPQHF	TGTGCCAGTAGTTTGGGGGGCCTTGGGTTCAATCAGCCCCAGCATTTT
.	.	TRBV9	TRBJ1-1	CASSVGAGVTEAFF	TGTGCCAGCAGCGTAGGGGCAGGGGTGACTGAAGCTTTCTTT
.	many	TRBV6-1	TRBJ1-6	CASSDREASPLHF	TGTGCCAGCAGTGACAGGGAGGCCTCACCCCTCCACTTT
.	many	TRBV9	TRBJ1-1	CASSLKALAAMNTEAFF	TGTGCCAGCAGCCTCAAAGCCCTAGCAGCTATGAACACTGAAGCTTTCTTT
.	many	TRBV28	TRBJ2-7	CASSLSPRVYEQYF	TGTGCCAGCAGTTTATCCCCCCGTGTCTACGAGCAGTACTTC
.	many	TRBV7-3	TRBJ2-7	CASSPGTSPGQYF	TGTGCCAGCAGCCCCGGGACATCCCCAGGGCAGTACTTC
.	many	TRBV12-3/TRBV12-4	TRBJ1-1	CASTSVGWGRGYTEAFF	TGTGCCAGCACGAGCGTGGGATGGGGGCGAGGATACACTGAAGCTTTCTTT
.	many	TRBV6-1	TRBJ1-1	CASSRVGGRNTEAFF	TGTGCCAGCAGTCGAGTGGGGGGGCGAAACACTGAAGCTTTCTTT
.	many	TRBV29-1	TRBJ2-5	CSVDEETQYF	TGCAGCGTTGATGAGGAGACCCAGTACTTC
.	few	TRBV27	TRBJ2-2	CASSLFGNTGELFF	TGTGCCAGCAGTTTGTTTGGGAACACCGGGGAGCTGTTTTTT
.	many	TRBV4-1	TRBJ2-2	CASSQDFAHVGELFF	TGCGCCAGCAGCCAAGATTTTGCTCACGTCGGGGAGCTGTTTTTT
.	many	TRBV25-1	TRBJ1-1	CASRETAVNTEAFF	TGTGCCAGCAGGGAGACAGCTGTGAACACTGAAGCTTTCTTT
TRBD1	many	TRBV19	TRBJ1-5	CASSRTGASNQPQHF	TGTGCCAGCAGTCGGACAGGGGCTAGTAATCAGCCCCAGCATTTT
TRBD2	many	TRBV6-4	TRBJ2-5	CASTSPPGTSGRAGDQETQYF	TGTGCCAGCACCTCCCCCCCGGGGACTAGCGGGAGGGCCGGGGACCAAGAGACCCAGTACTTC
.	many	TRBV20-1	TRBJ2-7	CSARDPDRWYEQYF	TGCAGTGCTAGAGATCCGGACCGGTGGTACGAGCAGTACTTC
.	many	TRBV12-3/TRBV12-4	TRBJ2-5	CASSFTRTQETQYF	TGTGCCAGCAGTTTTACCAGAACCCAAGAGACCCAGTACTTC
.	many	TRBV12-3/TRBV12-4	TRBJ2-7	CASSLSHLSGEQYF	TGTGCCAGCAGTTTGAGCCATCTCTCGGGTGAGCAGTACTTC